The entry below describes one T cell receptor (beta chain). The antigen is not known. This entry comes from a study of T cells in Graves' hyperthyroidism and ophthalmopathy. The study excluded patients with uncontrolled infection, other autoimmune disease, pregnancy or lactation. Researchers amplified the TCR beta CDR3 regions from RNA transcripts. With the HTBI primer set, the TCR CDR3 went through a first round of RT-PCR. TCRdb processed the multiplex PCR reads anew with MiXCR; each CDR3 protein has one entry. Of 300,000 to 500,000 distinct CDR3 sequences detected, more than 13% appear once; the ten largest clones hold 30% to 35%. The CDR3 totals 15 residues. The germline V gene encodes CDR1 MNHEY and CDR2 SVGAGI. V dropped 5 bases and J dropped 0 bases, with 8 bases sitting between them. Points from the study as a whole: In the analysis, a 13 V-J model separated ophthalmopathy from stable hyperthyroidism.

The sequenced sample consisted of blood. This chain links TRBV6-5 with TRBJ2-6; D call uncertain. This receptor was identified in a woman aged 25-40 years with Graves' hyperthyroidism. DNA for the CDR3: TGTGCCAGCAGTGGCCCGGGCTCTGGGGCCAACGTCCTGACTTTC. Its translation is CASSGPGSGANVLTF.